This TCR beta chain is drawn from a study of blood T cell repertoires in COVID-19 (dated by TCRdb to the early 2020s). General notes on the study: The collaborator samples originated in the United States, Italy and Spain and spanned the acute and convalescent phases of COVID-19. The material from the prospective study consisted of cDNA or gDNA derived from T cells, B-cell-depleted T cells, or PBMCs. Deeply sampled blood TCRbeta repertoires from subjects exposed to, actively infected with, or recovered from COVID-19 were included in the dataset. The repertoires were released in a freely available public database intended as a resource for research on the immune response to SARS-CoV-2. The samples were drawn from the first 160 participants of the ongoing ImmuneRACE study and from some 1,300 subjects provided by 6 global collaborators. The sample metadata nearly always contained a de-identified subject ID, COVID-19 status, age in years and sex. Where HLA class I and class II types were available, the types were taken from metadata supplied by the sample provider, not from assay-based typing. The paper as a whole reports these results and caveats: Clinical and demographic metadata were provided uncurated, with the amount varying by source and participant.

TCRbeta CDR3 regions were amplified from genomic DNA using the immunoSEQ Assay, a bias-controlled multiplex PCR. The authors processed their data as follows. Within the assay, amplification of reference gene primers was used to estimate how many nucleated cells each sample contained. Sequence reads were collapsed and filtered to measure the absolute abundance of every unique TCRbeta CDR3 rearrangement. Productive Simpson clonality was computed per sample as the square root of Simpson's diversity index over productive rearrangements. Drawn from immuneACCESS, this table holds only the in-frame rearrangements with V and J called that TCRdb kept. Clones are partly lost; checked studies trace under half to an unresolved V gene and leave the rest unexplained. The D gene and trimming were derived from the DNA, and the V and J assignments and clone size from that table. This sample comprises some 66,000 clones, about nine tenths of them detected only once. Under 8.5% of the sample lies in the top ten.

The germline V gene yields SNHLY for CDR1 and FYNNEI for CDR2. From the cysteine up to the phenylalanine, the CDR3 has a length of 15 residues. Solely the CDR3 DNA is kept, with 45 bases framed from the first base. Relative to germline, V is 7 bases shorter and J is 5 bases shorter, with 18 bases between their ends. Whole blood was collected in K2EDTA tubes by collaborating institutions according to the institutions' own protocols. Collaborator samples were shipped for TCRbeta analysis as frozen whole blood, isolated PBMCs, or DNA extracted from either sample type. A few counts support this clone. Its antigen is still unknown. No qualities accompany the bases; no much larger clone lies one base away.

Source material: peripheral blood. This chain is built from TRBV2 and TRBJ1-5; 6 matching bases give a weak D call of TRBD1. The receptor comes from a human donor in a cohort sampled during active COVID-19. The bases are TGTGCCAGCACCCGAAACCGGGACAACCATCAGCCCCAGCATTTT. The resulting protein is CASTRNRDNHQPQHF.